Below, 18 T cell receptor beta chains from the same sample are listed, as sequenced in a study of T cell responses to AZD1222 COVID-19 vaccine. The data were produced by immunoSEQ multiplex PCR, yet TCRdb's version contains in-frame clones alone and is incomplete. The data hold approximately 180,000 clones, with about nine tenths observed a single time. The source was peripheral blood, collected 28 days after the second dose of the MenACWY control vaccine. The receptor source for this set is an adult who received the MenACWY meningococcal vaccine as a control.

The chain couples TRBV6-2 or TRBV6-3 to TRBJ2-1, with D tentatively TRBD2 (6 bases). Germline V CDR1 and CDR2: MNHEY, SVGEGT. Trimming took off 5 bases at V and 5 bases at J, with 16 bases between the two ends. The CDR3 extends over 15 amino acids. CDR3 coding DNA: TGTGCCAGCAGTCTTCTAGGGACTCAAAACAATGAGCAGTTCTTC. Amino acids: CASSLLGTQNNEQFF.

The chain is built from TRBV5-1 and TRBJ1-4, with TRBD1 identical over 9 bases. The V gene's germline CDR1 is SGHRS and CDR2 YFSETQ. The ends lost 4 bases at V and 6 bases at J; junction bases unmatched: 7. The CDR3 runs to 15 residues. In nucleotides, the CDR3 is TGCGCCAGCAGCGGGGGGACAGGGAGGGATGAAAAACTGTTTTTT. Translated: CASSGGTGRDEKLFF.

V and J are TRBV27 and TRBJ2-3; perhaps TRBD2 as D (6 bases). This CDR3 has 16 residues. The V gene's germline CDR1 is MNHEY and CDR2 SMNVEV (reference sequence). V lost 8 bases, J lost 11 bases, and 29 bases lay in between. In DNA, the CDR3 is TGTGCCAGCTCGCTTGGGGGAGGTCTAAGTGGCCATTTGCAGTATTTT. This gives the protein CASSLGGGLSGHLQYF.

A few counts support this clone. The chain links TRBV30 to TRBJ2-1; 10 positions match TRBD2. Trimming took 7 bases from V and 8 from J; bases not matched to a gene: 11. The CDR3 has 14 amino acids. Germline CDR1 is GTSNPN and CDR2 is SVGIG (reference sequence). This CDR3 is CASQWASGSHEQFF. CDR3 in DNA: TGTGCCTCACAGTGGGCTAGCGGGAGCCATGAGCAGTTCTTC.

The rearrangement uses TRBV30 and TRBJ2-3, with D possibly TRBD1 on 6 matching bases. There are 12 residues in the CDR3. The germline V gene encodes CDR1 GTSNPN and CDR2 SVGIG (reference sequence). Trimming left V 3 bases short and J 10 bases short, with 14 bases between. In DNA, the CDR3 is TGTGCCTGGAGAGGCTACAGGGAAGCGCAGTATTTT. This sequence encodes CAWRGYREAQYF.

The genes are TRBV9 and TRBJ1-2; D remains ambiguous. V lost 0 bases and J 1 base, leaving 10 bases between the germline ends. This CDR3 is 15 amino acids long. The V gene's germline CDR1 is SGDLS and CDR2 YYNGEE. The CDR3 here is CASSVGVSLNYGYTF. The CDR3 DNA reads as TGTGCCAGCAGCGTAGGTGTCAGCCTTAACTATGGCTACACCTTC.

The chain has TRBV29-1 and TRBJ1-2, with TRBD1 as a possible D gene (6 bases). CDR1 is SQVTM, CDR2 ANQGSEA, per germline. V lost 0 bases to trimming and J lost 3 bases, with 11 bases between them. The CDR3 is 14 amino acids. This chain's CDR3 is CSVEDRQAHYGYTF. The CDR3 DNA follows: TGCAGCGTTGAAGACCGACAGGCTCACTATGGCTACACCTTC.

This chain joins TRBV7-9 and TRBJ2-5; 7 bases match TRBD2. The trim removed 4 bases at V and 5 bases at J, leaving 10 bases unmatched. Germline V CDR1 and CDR2: SEHNR, FQNEAQ (reference sequence). CDR3 length equals 15 residues. The CDR3, as DNA: TGTGCCAGCAGCTGGGAGGGAGGAGGGTCGGAGACCCAGTACTTC. Translation: CASSWEGGGSETQYF.

This chain links TRBV2 with TRBJ2-7, with 7 bases matching TRBD1. From germline, CDR1 is SNHLY and CDR2 FYNNEI. This CDR3 region has 14 residues. J was trimmed by 3 bases and V by 5 bases; bases with no gene match: 7. The DNA of the CDR3 is TGTGCCAGCAGTCAGGGGGAAGGTCTCTACGAGCAGTACTTC. Its protein product is CASSQGEGLYEQYF.

This rearrangement joins TRBV3-1 (or the pseudogene TRBV3-2) to TRBJ1-6; 8 bases align to TRBD1. This CDR3 has 15 residues. Germline values: CDR1 LGHDT, CDR2 YNNKEL (reference sequence). V lost 1 base and J lost 10; bases outside the gene matches: 6. CDR3 sequence: CASSQARQGSSPLHF. As DNA, the CDR3 is TGTGCCAGCAGCCAAGCCCGACAGGGGAGCTCACCCCTCCACTTT.

The gene calls are TRBV11-2 and TRBJ1-2; D is unresolved. The length of the CDR3 is 12 residues. Between the trimmed V and J ends, which lost 5 bases and 10 bases, there was a span of 14 bases. CDR1 SGHAT and CDR2 FQNNGV come from the germline V gene. CDR3 in DNA: TGTGCCAGCAGCCCGCTTCGGAGGGCCTACACCTTC. The encoded protein is CASSPLRRAYTF. The whole variable domain, remainder taken from reference TRBV11-2 and TRBJ1-2, is EAGVAQSPRYKIIEKRQSVAFWCNPISGHATLYWYQQILGQGPKLLIQFQNNGVVDDSQLPKDRFSAERLKGVDSTLKIQPAKLEDSAVYLCASSPLRRAYTFGSGTRLTVV.

The sample holds one count of this clone. V gene TRBV15 combines with J gene TRBJ1-5; a possible D gene is TRBD1 (5 bases). With 1 base removed from V and 7 bases from J, the gap between germline ends came to 11 bases. The CDR3 loop spans 14 amino acids. CDR1 LNHNV and CDR2 YYDKDF come from the germline V gene (reference sequence). The CDR3: CATSRGGDVQPQHF. The CDR3 DNA reads TGTGCCACCAGCAGAGGGGGGGACGTACAGCCCCAGCATTTT. Supplemented by reference TRBV15 and TRBJ1-5, the full variable domain reads DAMVIQNPRYQVTQFGKPVTLSCSQTLNHNVMYWYQQKSSQAPKLLFHYYDKDFNNEADTPDNFQSRRPNTSFCFLDIRSPGLGDTAMYLCATSRGGDVQPQHFGDGTRLSIL.

The CDR3 here is CASSPPETGDREQYF. CDR3 DNA: TGTGCCAGCTCACCACCGGAGACAGGGGACCGTGAGCAGTACTTC. The chain is built from TRBV18 and TRBJ2-7; 8 nucleotides match TRBD1. CDR3 length equals 15 residues. Germline lookup yields CDR1 KGHSH and CDR2 LQKENI. V was pared by 0 bases and J by 7 bases, with 8 bases of the junction left unmatched.

The V call is TRBV6-4, the J call TRBJ2-1, with D possibly TRBD2 on 5 matching bases. The CDR3 contains 15 residues. V gave up 0 bases and J gave up 0 bases, with 6 bases separating them. Per germline, CDR1 MRHNA and CDR2 SNTAGT. CDR3 bases: TGTGCCAGCAGTGACTCGAGCGGCTCCTACAATGAGCAGTTCTTC. Translating gives CASSDSSGSYNEQFF.

This clone counts as medium-sized (0.01 to 0.1%). The V call is TRBV3-1 (or the pseudogene TRBV3-2), the J call TRBJ2-2, with TRBD2 matching over 8 bases. The CDR3 sequence is 14 residues long. Trimming cost V 1 base and J 7 bases; bases outside gene matches: 2. Germline V CDR1 and CDR2: LGHDT, YNNKEL (reference sequence). CDR3 protein: CASSQVTSGGELFF. The CDR3 nucleotides read TGTGCCAGCAGCCAAGTAACTAGCGGCGGGGAGCTGTTTTTT.

The rearrangement joins TRBV5-1 to TRBJ1-2; the D gene is possibly TRBD1 (5 bases). CDR1 and CDR2 from the germline V gene are SGHRS and YFSETQ. Trimming removed 4 bases at V and 2 bases at J, with 12 bases between. This CDR3 spans 14 amino acids. Here the CDR3 reads CASSLTASNYGYTF. The CDR3 DNA is TGCGCCAGCAGCCTGACAGCCTCAAACTATGGCTACACCTTC.

The rearrangement uses TRBV3-1 (or the pseudogene TRBV3-2) and TRBJ1-5, with D perhaps matching TRBD1 (5 bases). V was shortened by 4 bases and J by 7 bases, with 17 bases between the two germline ends. The CDR3 has 15 residues. Germline lookup yields CDR1 LGHDT and CDR2 YNNKEL (reference sequence). The CDR3: CASSPSGEGGQPQHF. The CDR3 region has the DNA TGTGCCAGCAGCCCCTCGGGGGAGGGAGGCCAGCCCCAGCATTTT.

This chain connects TRBV6-5 to TRBJ2-5, with 9 bases aligning to TRBD1. After removal of 4 bases from V and 5 bases from J, the junction contained 11 bases not matched to a gene. This CDR3 region has 16 residues. The germline V gene has CDR1 MNHEY and CDR2 SVGAGI. CDR3 sequence: CASSFHITGGGETQYF. The CDR3 bases are TGTGCCAGCAGTTTCCATATAACAGGGGGCGGGGAGACCCAGTACTTC.